A selection of T cell receptor beta chains follows, all from one sample in a study of early T cells in non-severe SARS-CoV-2 infection. TCRdb ran MiXCR on the 5' RACE reads and lists one entry per CDR3 protein. Here the sample spans 65,000 to 85,000 distinct CDR3 sequences, about 12% being singletons. Material for sequencing was whole blood. The receptor set was obtained from an adult who was a healthcare worker with PCR-confirmed SARS-CoV-2 infection or an uninfected control (not recorded which). Each CDR3 is given with its conserved first and last residue. D genes are given only for firm matches. Clone size is given for some rows only: seen once, a few or many times, or a class if the clone is expanded.

clone_size: few
j_call: TRBJ1-5
v_call: TRBV30
d_call: -
cdr3_aa: CAWKQGLSNQPQHF
cdr3_nt: TGTGCCTGGAAGCAGGGGCTTAGCAATCAGCCCCAGCATTTT

clone_size: few
j_call: TRBJ2-7
v_call: TRBV2
d_call: TRBD1
cdr3_aa: CASSEALHRGTYEQYF
cdr3_nt: TGTGCCAGCAGTGAAGCGCTTCACAGGGGAACGTACGAGCAGTACTTC

clone_size: -
j_call: TRBJ2-1
v_call: TRBV7-2
d_call: TRBD2
cdr3_aa: CASSRTSGGSYNEQFF
cdr3_nt: TGTGCCAGCAGCCGCACTAGCGGGGGATCCTACAATGAGCAGTTCTTC

clone_size: many
j_call: TRBJ2-1
v_call: TRBV3-1
d_call: TRBD2
cdr3_aa: CASRRTSGSPHSYNEQFF
cdr3_nt: TGTGCCAGCAGGCGGACTAGCGGGTCTCCTCACTCCTACAATGAGCAGTTCTTC

clone_size: -
j_call: TRBJ2-4
v_call: TRBV20-1
d_call: -
cdr3_aa: CSARGPAGGENIQYF
cdr3_nt: TGCAGTGCTAGAGGGCCCGCTGGCGGTGAAAACATTCAGTACTTC

clone_size: many
j_call: TRBJ2-3
v_call: TRBV6-4
d_call: -
cdr3_aa: CASSDGGAGDTQYF
cdr3_nt: TGTGCCAGCAGTGACGGCGGGGCCGGAGATACGCAGTATTTT

clone_size: few
j_call: TRBJ1-3
v_call: TRBV18
d_call: -
cdr3_aa: CASSPGNGNTIYF
cdr3_nt: TGTGCCAGCTCACCAGGGAATGGAAACACCATATATTTT

clone_size: -
j_call: TRBJ1-2
v_call: TRBV19
d_call: -
cdr3_aa: CASSRSGPAHYGYTF
cdr3_nt: TGTGCCAGTAGCCGTTCGGGCCCGGCCCACTATGGCTACACCTTC

clone_size: -
j_call: TRBJ1-4
v_call: TRBV7-2
d_call: -
cdr3_aa: CASSLTGAREKLFF
cdr3_nt: TGTGCCAGCAGCTTAACTGGGGCTCGAGAAAAACTGTTTTTT

clone_size: many
j_call: TRBJ1-1
v_call: TRBV2
d_call: -
cdr3_aa: CASNGRVNTEAFF
cdr3_nt: TGTGCCAGCAACGGACGGGTGAACACTGAAGCTTTCTTT

clone_size: -
j_call: TRBJ2-7
v_call: TRBV7-8
d_call: -
cdr3_aa: CASSPTRTFSSYEQYF
cdr3_nt: TGTGCCAGCAGCCCGACCAGGACCTTCAGCTCCTACGAGCAGTACTTC

clone_size: -
j_call: TRBJ2-5
v_call: TRBV7-2
d_call: -
cdr3_aa: CASSLAGFRETQYF
cdr3_nt: TGTGCCAGCAGCTTAGCGGGGTTTCGGGAGACCCAGTACTTC

clone_size: -
j_call: TRBJ2-1
v_call: TRBV7-3
d_call: TRBD2
cdr3_aa: CASSSTSGMAQFF
cdr3_nt: TGTGCCAGCAGCTCGACTAGCGGGATGGCGCAGTTCTTC

clone_size: -
j_call: TRBJ2-1
v_call: TRBV24-1
d_call: -
cdr3_aa: CATSDDPGNEQFF
cdr3_nt: TGTGCCACCAGTGATGACCCGGGCAATGAGCAGTTCTTC

clone_size: many
j_call: TRBJ2-7
v_call: TRBV4-3
d_call: TRBD2
cdr3_aa: CASSQDQGGSYSYEQYF
cdr3_nt: TGCGCCAGCAGCCAAGATCAAGGCGGGAGTTACTCCTACGAGCAGTACTTC

clone_size: many
j_call: TRBJ1-2
v_call: TRBV29-1
d_call: -
cdr3_aa: CSVEIAYGYTF
cdr3_nt: TGCAGCGTTGAAATCGCATATGGCTACACCTTC

clone_size: -
j_call: TRBJ2-5
v_call: TRBV5-1
d_call: -
cdr3_aa: CASSLVSGTEETQYF
cdr3_nt: TGCGCCAGCAGCTTGGTCTCAGGCACCGAAGAGACCCAGTACTTC

clone_size: few
j_call: TRBJ2-5
v_call: TRBV18
d_call: -
cdr3_aa: CASSPIEETQYF
cdr3_nt: TGTGCCAGCTCACCAATCGAAGAGACCCAGTACTTC

clone_size: -
j_call: TRBJ2-3
v_call: TRBV7-7
d_call: TRBD1
cdr3_aa: CASSRTGGRADTQYF
cdr3_nt: TGTGCTAGCAGCCGGACAGGGGGTAGAGCAGATACGCAGTATTTT

clone_size: -
j_call: TRBJ2-1
v_call: TRBV24-1
d_call: TRBD2
cdr3_aa: CATSDLIAGTYNEQFF
cdr3_nt: TGTGCCACCAGTGATTTAATAGCGGGAACCTACAATGAGCAGTTCTTC

clone_size: few
j_call: TRBJ1-2
v_call: TRBV9
d_call: -
cdr3_aa: CASSVGGFGDYGYTF
cdr3_nt: TGTGCCAGCAGCGTAGGTGGATTTGGGGACTATGGCTACACCTTC

clone_size: few
j_call: TRBJ2-5
v_call: TRBV9
d_call: -
cdr3_aa: CASSVKGLWETQYF
cdr3_nt: TGTGCCAGCAGCGTAAAGGGGCTTTGGGAGACCCAGTACTTC

clone_size: many
j_call: TRBJ2-1
v_call: TRBV3-1
d_call: -
cdr3_aa: CASSQGGEIYNEQFF
cdr3_nt: TGTGCCAGCAGCCAGGGCGGGGAGATCTACAATGAGCAGTTCTTC

clone_size: many
j_call: TRBJ1-3
v_call: TRBV10-3
d_call: -
cdr3_aa: CAIRQRSGNTIYF
cdr3_nt: TGTGCCATCCGGCAGAGGAGTGGAAACACCATATATTTT

clone_size: many
j_call: TRBJ2-3
v_call: TRBV24-1
d_call: -
cdr3_aa: CATSSNTDSTDTQYF
cdr3_nt: TGTGCCACCAGTTCAAACACGGATAGCACAGATACGCAGTATTTT

clone_size: many
j_call: TRBJ2-1
v_call: TRBV20-1
d_call: -
cdr3_aa: CSATPRDNEQFF
cdr3_nt: TGCAGTGCGACCCCTCGGGACAATGAGCAGTTCTTC

clone_size: few
j_call: TRBJ2-2
v_call: TRBV7-9
d_call: -
cdr3_aa: CASSLAGITGELFF
cdr3_nt: TGTGCCAGCAGCTTAGCGGGGATCACCGGGGAGCTGTTTTTT

clone_size: few
j_call: TRBJ1-3
v_call: TRBV9
d_call: -
cdr3_aa: CASSRSGNTIYF
cdr3_nt: TGTGCCAGCAGCCGATCTGGAAACACCATATATTTT

clone_size: many
j_call: TRBJ1-2
v_call: TRBV9
d_call: TRBD1
cdr3_aa: CASSVAWGQGATNYGYTF
cdr3_nt: TGTGCCAGCAGCGTAGCGTGGGGACAGGGGGCGACTAACTATGGCTACACCTTC

clone_size: many
j_call: TRBJ2-5
v_call: TRBV12-3/TRBV12-4
d_call: TRBD1
cdr3_aa: CATPGQGETQYF
cdr3_nt: TGTGCCACCCCGGGACAGGGTGAGACCCAGTACTTC

clone_size: many
j_call: TRBJ2-7
v_call: TRBV11-2
d_call: -
cdr3_aa: CASSLGPGADEQYF
cdr3_nt: TGTGCCAGCAGCTTAGGTCCGGGGGCAGACGAGCAGTACTTC

clone_size: -
j_call: TRBJ2-1
v_call: TRBV7-6
d_call: -
cdr3_aa: CASSRGAGSTYNEQFF
cdr3_nt: TGTGCCAGCAGCCGGGGGGCAGGTTCCACCTACAATGAGCAGTTCTTC

clone_size: few
j_call: TRBJ2-5
v_call: TRBV19
d_call: TRBD1
cdr3_aa: CASRTDRASKTQYF
cdr3_nt: TGTGCCAGCAGAACTGACAGGGCGTCGAAGACCCAGTACTTC

clone_size: -
j_call: TRBJ2-3
v_call: TRBV6-5
d_call: TRBD1
cdr3_aa: CASSYAGGLSTDTQYF
cdr3_nt: TGTGCCAGCAGTTACGCAGGGGGCCTTAGCACAGATACGCAGTATTTT

clone_size: -
j_call: TRBJ2-5
v_call: TRBV20-1
d_call: -
cdr3_aa: CSARDRRGQETQYF
cdr3_nt: TGCAGTGCTAGAGATCGGCGGGGCCAAGAGACCCAGTACTTC

clone_size: many
j_call: TRBJ1-1
v_call: TRBV6-5
d_call: -
cdr3_aa: CASSYVGSPKLFF
cdr3_nt: TGTGCCAGCAGTTACGTCGGATCGCCGAAGCTTTTCTTT

clone_size: -
j_call: TRBJ2-1
v_call: TRBV11-2
d_call: TRBD1
cdr3_aa: CASSRGGQSHNEQFF
cdr3_nt: TGTGCCAGCAGCCGTGGGGGACAGAGCCACAATGAGCAGTTCTTC

clone_size: -
j_call: TRBJ2-3
v_call: TRBV13
d_call: TRBD2
cdr3_aa: CASSLSGGGTDTQYF
cdr3_nt: TGTGCCAGCAGCCTTAGCGGGGGGGGCACAGATACGCAGTATTTT

clone_size: many
j_call: TRBJ1-2
v_call: TRBV10-3
d_call: TRBD1
cdr3_aa: CAISESWTGLNYGYTF
cdr3_nt: TGTGCCATCAGTGAGTCCTGGACAGGACTTAACTATGGCTACACCTTC

clone_size: -
j_call: TRBJ1-1
v_call: TRBV6-5
d_call: -
cdr3_aa: CASKQGPEAFF
cdr3_nt: TGTGCCAGCAAACAGGGCCCTGAAGCTTTCTTT

clone_size: many
j_call: TRBJ2-3
v_call: TRBV25-1
d_call: -
cdr3_aa: CASSDLYSSTDTQYF
cdr3_nt: TGTGCCAGCAGTGATCTGTACAGTAGCACAGATACGCAGTATTTT

clone_size: -
j_call: TRBJ2-7
v_call: TRBV18
d_call: TRBD1
cdr3_aa: CASSPPGQGTHEQYF
cdr3_nt: TGTGCCAGCTCACCCCCGGGACAGGGAACCCACGAGCAGTACTTC

clone_size: many
j_call: TRBJ2-7
v_call: TRBV18
d_call: -
cdr3_aa: CASSPARDYEQYF
cdr3_nt: TGTGCCAGCTCACCAGCCAGGGACTACGAGCAGTACTTC

clone_size: -
j_call: TRBJ2-7
v_call: TRBV29-1
d_call: -
cdr3_aa: CSALGRTYEQYF
cdr3_nt: TGCAGCGCTCTAGGACGGACCTACGAGCAGTACTTC

clone_size: -
j_call: TRBJ1-2
v_call: TRBV29-1
d_call: TRBD1
cdr3_aa: CSVAPYRQGAYGYTF
cdr3_nt: TGCAGCGTCGCCCCTTATCGACAGGGAGCCTATGGCTACACCTTC

clone_size: many
j_call: TRBJ2-1
v_call: TRBV24-1
d_call: TRBD2
cdr3_aa: CATSGGSGRPSYNEQFF
cdr3_nt: TGTGCCACCAGTGGGGGTAGCGGGAGGCCCTCCTACAATGAGCAGTTCTTC

clone_size: -
j_call: TRBJ1-2
v_call: TRBV5-4
d_call: -
cdr3_aa: CASSTINSDGYTF
cdr3_nt: TGTGCCAGCAGCACAATCAACTCGGATGGCTACACCTTC

clone_size: many
j_call: TRBJ1-4
v_call: TRBV7-8
d_call: -
cdr3_aa: CASSFAAAGEKLFF
cdr3_nt: TGTGCCAGCAGCTTCGCGGCGGCTGGGGAAAAACTGTTTTTT

clone_size: -
j_call: TRBJ2-7
v_call: TRBV29-1
d_call: -
cdr3_aa: CSVGRAGYEQYF
cdr3_nt: TGCAGCGTTGGGCGGGCGGGCTACGAGCAGTACTTC

clone_size: few
j_call: TRBJ2-1
v_call: TRBV10-1
d_call: -
cdr3_aa: CASSLRLGNEQFF
cdr3_nt: TGCGCCAGCAGTCTGAGACTGGGGAATGAGCAGTTCTTC

clone_size: few
j_call: TRBJ1-1
v_call: TRBV5-4
d_call: TRBD1
cdr3_aa: CASSLTGTGTEAFF
cdr3_nt: TGTGCCAGCAGCTTGACCGGGACAGGAACTGAAGCTTTCTTT

clone_size: few
j_call: TRBJ2-6
v_call: TRBV5-1
d_call: -
cdr3_aa: CASSLESPGANVLTF
cdr3_nt: TGCGCCAGCAGCTTGGAAAGCCCCGGGGCCAACGTCCTGACTTTC

clone_size: many
j_call: TRBJ2-4
v_call: TRBV12-3/TRBV12-4
d_call: -
cdr3_aa: CASSLRKGTKNIQYF
cdr3_nt: TGTGCCAGCAGCCTAAGGAAGGGGACTAAAAACATTCAGTACTTC